This T cell receptor beta chain derives from a study of cytomegalovirus exposure and HLA in healthy donors. PCR was performed using 60 Vbeta and 13 Jbeta primers. Here immunoSEQ multiplex PCR was the method, and the copy in TCRdb shows in-frame clones only, minus some. The repertoire has over 110,000 clones, around three quarters of them found once; the top ten carry roughly 5.6%. Trimming shortened V by 5 bases and J by 0 bases, and 12 bases separated the two germline ends. Germline V lookup: CDR1 KGHSH, CDR2 LQKENI. The CDR3 has 15 residues. Input material: PBMCs. This chain joins TRBV18 and TRBJ2-3; D may be TRBD1 (5 bases). The sequence was collected from a woman between 35 and 50 years old in good health and CMV-seropositive. In DNA form, the CDR3 reads TGTGCCAGCTCATCGAGTACAGGTAGCACAGATACGCAGTATTTT. Translation gives CASSSSTGSTDTQYF.